This entry lists 9 T cell receptor beta chains sequenced from one sample in a study of T cell repertoires in cytomegalovirus infection. TCRdb processed the reads anew with MiXCR; each CDR3 protein has one entry. This sample has about 500,000 distinct CDR3 sequences, with around 35% found just once. Their specific antigens are unknown. Sequencing used cultured PBMCs, obtained from culture after CMV antigen stimulation. All receptors derive from a human donor in good health (CMV status not recorded). Some clones in this sample may be carry-over from other donors' samples.

The chain couples TRBV5-6 to TRBJ1-5, with 7 bases that match TRBD1. The J segment lost 5 bases and the V segment lost 0 bases, leaving 2 bases of the junction unmatched. The CDR3 sequence is 14 residues long. Looked up from germline, CDR1 is SGHDT and CDR2 is YYEEEE. CDR3 amino acids: CASSLGQGYQPQHF. In DNA form, the CDR3 reads TGTGCCAGCAGCTTGGGACAGGGATATCAGCCCCAGCATTTT.

This clonotype was counted only a few times. The CDR3 region is CASSQPLGQSGENTEAFF. CDR3 nucleotide sequence: TGCGCCAGCAGCCAACCTCTTGGACAGTCTGGGGAAAACACTGAAGCTTTCTTT. The V call is TRBV4-3, the J call TRBJ1-1; weak D call: TRBD1 (6 bases). V gave up 2 bases and J gave up 2 bases, with 21 bases separating them. CDR1 and CDR2 from the germline V gene are LGHNA and YSLEER. There are 18 residues in the CDR3.

This clonotype was found a few times. The chain has TRBV11-2 and TRBJ1-2, with unresolved D. This CDR3 contains 15 residues. V gave up 5 bases and J gave up 0 bases, with 13 bases separating them. CDR1 SGHAT and CDR2 FQNNGV come from the germline V gene. CDR3 residues: CASSPRAEANYGYTF. CDR3 nucleotide sequence: TGTGCCAGCAGCCCTCGGGCAGAAGCTAACTATGGCTACACCTTC.

In this sample, this clonotype turned up a few times. The rearrangement links TRBV6-1 to TRBJ1-2; perhaps TRBD1 as D (6 bases). The CDR3 has 14 amino acids. Trimming left V 5 bases short and J 4 bases short, with 14 bases between. Per germline, CDR1 MNHNS and CDR2 SASEGT. The DNA for the CDR3 is TGTGCCAGCAGTTATATGGGGGCCGGCTATGGCTACACCTTC. Translating it yields CASSYMGAGYGYTF.

The CDR3 is CATRHFGTKTYNEQFF. As DNA, the CDR3 is TGTGCCACCCGACATTTTGGGACTAAAACCTACAATGAGCAGTTCTTC. The gene calls are TRBV6-2 or TRBV6-3 and TRBJ2-1; the match to TRBD2 covers 7 bases. The V gene end was trimmed by 10 bases and the J gene end by 2 bases; junction bases not matched to a gene: 14. This CDR3 has 16 residues. The V gene's germline CDR1 is MNHEY and CDR2 SVGEGT.

The rearrangement joins TRBV7-2 to TRBJ2-1, with TRBD2 matching over 8 bases. The CDR3 length is 16 residues. With 1 base clipped from V and 4 bases from J, the junction kept 6 bases outside the gene matches. Germline V gene data show CDR1 as SGHTA and CDR2 as FQGNSA. CDR3 in amino acids: CASSLDSSGSYNEQFF. The DNA for the CDR3 is TGTGCCAGCAGCTTAGATAGCAGCGGGAGTTACAATGAGCAGTTCTTC.

This clonotype was counted a few times. The genes are TRBV7-2 and TRBJ1-4; 8 bases map to TRBD1. In germline, CDR1 is SGHTA, CDR2 FQGNSA. CDR3 length: 15 residues. V trimming: 6 bases; J trimming: 6 bases; junction bases outside the gene matches: 9. CDR3 DNA: TGTGCCAGCAGTGATCCAGGACAGGGCTATGAAAAACTGTTTTTT. Residues: CASSDPGQGYEKLFF.

This clonotype was detected only a few times. This chain links TRBV12-5 with TRBJ2-2; 10 nucleotides line up with TRBD2. V lost 0 bases and J lost 6; bases outside the gene matches: 4. Looked up from germline, CDR1 is LGHNT and CDR2 is FRNRAP. The CDR3 runs 16 residues. The CDR3 nucleotides are TGTGCTAGTGGTTTGGTACTAGCGGGATTCCCCGGGGAGCTGTTTTTT. Its translation: CASGLVLAGFPGELFF.

This rearrangement joins TRBV7-4 to TRBJ1-6; D gene uncertain. The CDR3 runs 15 residues. Deletions cut 2 bases from V and 7 bases from J, with 12 bases between. Germline loops: CDR1 SGHVT, CDR2 SQSDAQ. Here the CDR3 reads CASSLFGSGNSPLHF. The CDR3 region has the DNA TGTGCCAGCAGCTTATTCGGGAGTGGGAATTCACCCCTCCACTTT.